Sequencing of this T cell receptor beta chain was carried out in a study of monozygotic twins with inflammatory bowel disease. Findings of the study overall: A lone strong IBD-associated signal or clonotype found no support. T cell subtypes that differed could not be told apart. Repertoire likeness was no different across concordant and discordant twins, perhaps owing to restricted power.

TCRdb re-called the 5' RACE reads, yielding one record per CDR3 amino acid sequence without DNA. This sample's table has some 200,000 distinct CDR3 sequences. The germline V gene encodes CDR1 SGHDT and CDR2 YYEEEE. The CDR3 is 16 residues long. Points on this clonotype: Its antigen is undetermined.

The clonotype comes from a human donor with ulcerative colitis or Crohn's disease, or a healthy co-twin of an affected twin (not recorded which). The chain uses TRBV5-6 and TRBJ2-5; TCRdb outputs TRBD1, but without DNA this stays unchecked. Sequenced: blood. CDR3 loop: CASSEGQLGSKETQYF.